Below are 32 T cell receptor beta chains sequenced from a single sample in a study of cytomegalovirus exposure and HLA in healthy donors. Primers included in the PCR were 60 Vbeta and 13 Jbeta primers. Assay: immunoSEQ multiplex PCR; the TCRdb copy retains only in-frame clones and omits some. The specimen's table records 200,000 to 250,000 clones. The sequencing sample was made of PBMCs. The receptor source for this set is a girl aged 2-10 years in good health and CMV-seropositive.

The CDR3 loop reads CASNGDSQRVGTDTQYF. The CDR3 coding sequence is TGTGCCAGCAACGGGGACAGCCAACGGGTGGGTACAGATACGCAGTATTTT. The V and J genes are TRBV28 and TRBJ2-3; TRBD1 aligns across 7 bases. The germline gives CDR1 MDHEN, CDR2 SYDVKM. The length of the CDR3 is 17 residues. J was trimmed by 3 bases and V by 7 bases; bases with no gene match: 16.

The chain joins TRBV7-3 to TRBJ2-3; TRBD2 is a possible D gene (6 bases). The ends were cut back, 4 bases at V and 5 bases at J, with 13 bases in the middle. CDR1 SGHTA and CDR2 FQGTGA come from the germline V gene. CDR3 length: 14 amino acids. For the CDR3, the DNA is TGTGCCAGCAGCTCTGGAGGGCCTGTAGATACGCAGTATTTT. It yields the protein CASSSGGPVDTQYF.

The rearrangement joins TRBV19 to TRBJ1-2; D uncertain. Germline values: CDR1 LNHDA, CDR2 SQIVND (reference sequence). The CDR3 is 13 amino acids. V gave up 6 bases and J gave up 2 bases, with 10 bases separating them. The CDR3 DNA reads TGTGCCAGTAGGCCCGGGAGAAACTATGGCTACACCTTC. Translating it yields CASRPGRNYGYTF.

The J gene is TRBJ1-4, the V gene TRBV6-6; D possibly corresponds to TRBD1 (5 bases). CDR1 MNHNY and CDR2 SVGAGI come from the germline V gene (reference sequence). This CDR3 is built from 13 residues. With 6 bases removed from V and 6 bases from J, the gap between germline ends came to 11 bases. This CDR3 is CASSAGGYEKLFF. The CDR3, as DNA: TGTGCCAGCAGCGCGGGGGGATATGAAAAACTGTTTTTT.

CDR3 sequence: CASSFGTQGYGYTF. The DNA of the CDR3 is TGCGCCAGCAGCTTCGGCACCCAGGGGTATGGCTACACCTTC. The chain is built from TRBV5-1 and TRBJ1-2; possibly TRBD1 for D (6 bases). V gave up 2 bases and J gave up 5 bases, with 13 bases separating them. Germline CDR1 and CDR2: SGHRS and YFSETQ. The CDR3 is 14 amino acids.

CDR3 nucleotide sequence: TGCGCCAGCAGCGGGTCCGGGACAGGGCCCGAAAAACTGTTTTTT. Translated: CASSGSGTGPEKLFF. This chain joins TRBV4-1 and TRBJ1-4; the match to TRBD1 covers 9 bases. This CDR3 spans 15 amino acids. The germline V gene encodes CDR1 MGHRA and CDR2 YSYEKL. The J segment lost 8 bases and the V segment lost 5 bases, leaving 9 bases of the junction unmatched.

The chain joins TRBV25-1 to TRBJ2-1; 14 bases map to TRBD2. Trimming took 3 bases from V and 5 from J; bases not matched to a gene: 6. Germline V lookup: CDR1 MGHDK, CDR2 SYGVNS. The CDR3 loop spans 17 amino acids. The CDR3 reads CASSERLAGGPNNEQFF. The CDR3 bases are TGTGCCAGCAGTGAGAGACTAGCGGGAGGGCCAAACAATGAGCAGTTCTTC. The variable domain in full, with the rest retrieved from reference TRBV25-1 and TRBJ2-1, is EADIYQTPRYLVIGTGKKITLECSQTMGHDKMYWYQQDPGMELHLIHYSYGVNSTEKGDLSSESTVSRIRTEHFPLTLESARPSHTSQYLCASSERLAGGPNNEQFFGPGTRLTVL.

This rearrangement joins TRBV28 to TRBJ1-2, with D possibly TRBD1 on 6 matching bases. This CDR3 contains 13 residues. Germline V gene sequence: CDR1 MDHEN, CDR2 SYDVKM. V lost 4 bases and J lost 7, with 13 bases in between. The CDR3 DNA reads as TGTGCCAGCAGTTCCCCAGGGGTACGTGGCTACACCTTC. This encodes CASSSPGVRGYTF.

CDR3 region: CASSLAGPYEQYF. In nucleotides, the CDR3 is TGTGCCAGCAGTTTAGCAGGCCCCTACGAGCAGTACTTC. The rearrangement uses TRBV28 and TRBJ2-7; no reliable D call. Trimming left V 2 bases short and J 2 bases short, with 7 bases between. CDR3 length: 13 residues. Germline-derived CDR1 and CDR2 are MDHEN and SYDVKM. The full variable domain, rest sourced from reference TRBV28 and TRBJ2-7, is DVKVTQSSRYLVKRTGEKVFLECVQDMDHENMFWYRQDPGLGLRLIYFSYDVKMKEKGDIPEGYSVSREKKERFSLILESASTNQTSMYLCASSLAGPYEQYFGPGTRLTVT.

The rearrangement joins TRBV19 to TRBJ1-5; a weak D match, TRBD1 (5 bases). The germline V and J ends were trimmed by 0 bases and 10 bases, with 7 bases remaining between them. From germline, CDR1 is LNHDA and CDR2 SQIVND (reference sequence). The CDR3 totals 12 residues. The CDR3 sequence is CASSIDWGPQHF. The CDR3 DNA reads TGTGCCAGTAGTATAGATTGGGGCCCCCAGCATTTT.

The chain couples TRBV5-4 to TRBJ2-3; 10 nucleotides match TRBD2. The V and J ends lost 4 bases and 0 bases, in that order; junction bases with no gene match: 5. Germline CDR1 is SGHNT and CDR2 is YYREEE (reference sequence). This CDR3 contains 16 residues. CDR3 sequence (DNA): TGTGCCAGCAGCCGGGTACTAGCGGGGAGCACAGATACGCAGTATTTT. Translating gives CASSRVLAGSTDTQYF.

The chain has TRBV2 and TRBJ2-1; maybe TRBD1 (6 bases). CDR1 and CDR2 from the germline V gene are SNHLY and FYNNEI. The CDR3 spans 14 residues. V lost 6 bases to trimming and J lost 0 bases, with 9 bases between them. The CDR3 bases are TGTGCCAGCAGGGGGACATTCTCCTACAATGAGCAGTTCTTC. Its translation: CASRGTFSYNEQFF.

This chain's CDR3 is CASSPGNEQFF. The CDR3 bases are TGCGCCAGCAGCCCCGGGAATGAGCAGTTCTTC. V usage is TRBV5-1 and J usage is TRBJ2-1; D gene unclear. This CDR3 is 11 amino acids long. The germline V gene encodes CDR1 SGHRS and CDR2 YFSETQ. With 4 bases removed from V and 7 bases from J, the gap between germline ends came to 6 bases.

The chain links TRBV11-2 to TRBJ2-2, with TRBD1 matching over 8 bases. V was clipped by 5 bases and J by 0 bases; unmatched bases: 8. Germline V gene sequence: CDR1 SGHAT, CDR2 FQNNGV. This CDR3 contains 17 residues. The CDR3 nucleotides are TGTGCCAGCAGCCCCAGGGGGCCCACTTCGAACACCGGGGAGCTGTTTTTT. Translation: CASSPRGPTSNTGELFF.

The chain combines TRBV28 with TRBJ1-1, with TRBD1 identical over 7 bases. The CDR3 length is 13 residues. Germline V gene lookup returns CDR1 MDHEN and CDR2 SYDVKM. The ends lost 8 bases at V and 5 bases at J; junction bases unmatched: 8. The CDR3 bases are TGTGCCAGCCGACCCCAGGGGGAGACTGAAGCTTTCTTT. This codes for CASRPQGETEAFF.

The J gene is TRBJ2-2, the V gene TRBV2, with 8 bases that match TRBD2. V lost 5 bases to trimming and J lost 6 bases; unmatched junction nucleotides: 8. The germline V gene encodes CDR1 SNHLY and CDR2 FYNNEI. The CDR3 contains 15 residues. The CDR3: CASSREGLVAGELFF. CDR3 bases: TGTGCCAGCAGTCGCGAGGGACTAGTGGCCGGGGAGCTGTTTTTT.

A note on this clone: The junction shows a germline mismatch at one end, possibly a read error. V gene TRBV9 combines with J gene TRBJ2-6; 7 bases are a match to TRBD1. CDR3 length: 17 residues. Germline CDR1 and CDR2: SGDLS and YYNGEE. The CDR3 DNA reads as TGTGCCAGCAGCGTAGAGTCAGGGGGTGCTGGGGCCGACGTCCTGACTTTC. Protein sequence: CASSVESGGAGADVLTF.

The gene calls are TRBV6-1 and TRBJ1-2; D is perhaps TRBD1 (6 bases). With 1 base removed from V and 7 bases from J, the gap between germline ends came to 19 bases. The CDR3 length is 16 residues. Germline lookup yields CDR1 MNHNS and CDR2 SASEGT. The DNA for the CDR3 is TGTGCCAGCAGTGAAGGAGCGATTAAGGGGGTAGTTGGCTACACCTTC. Its protein product is CASSEGAIKGVVGYTF.

CDR3 amino acids: CASSQEAGWTEAFF. CDR3 DNA: TGTGCCAGCAGCCAAGAGGCGGGTTGGACTGAAGCTTTCTTT. The V gene is TRBV14, the J gene TRBJ1-1, with unresolved D. CDR1 SGHDN and CDR2 FVKESK come from the germline V gene. V was pared by 0 bases and J by 5 bases, with 10 bases between. The CDR3 spans 14 residues.

This chain uses TRBV5-6 with TRBJ2-1; 7 bases are shared with TRBD2. In germline, CDR1 is SGHDT, CDR2 YYEEEE. The CDR3 extends over 14 amino acids. J gave up 4 bases and V 7 bases, and 8 bases lay outside the gene matches. CDR3 sequence: CASADGRQYNEQFF. The CDR3 coding sequence is TGTGCCAGCGCAGACGGGAGGCAATACAATGAGCAGTTCTTC.

The chain joins TRBV6-4 to TRBJ2-2, with a tentative D call TRBD2 (6 bases). CDR1 is MRHNA, CDR2 SNTAGT, per germline. Trimming shortened V by 6 bases and J by 4 bases, and 15 bases separated the two germline ends. The CDR3 contains 15 residues. The chain's CDR3 is CASSPTSIGTGELFF. DNA of the CDR3: TGTGCCAGCAGCCCGACTAGTATCGGCACCGGGGAGCTGTTTTTT.

DNA for the CDR3: TGTGCCAGCAGCTTAGGGGGCGGGGAGCTGTTTTTT. It is translated as CASSLGGGELFF. The J gene is TRBJ2-2, the V gene TRBV2, with a tentative D call TRBD1 (6 bases). Germline assignment: CDR1 SNHLY and CDR2 FYNNEI. V shed 6 bases and J shed 7 bases, with 9 bases lying between them. The CDR3 consists of 12 residues.

The CDR3 loop reads CASSFQGEANEKLFF. The CDR3 coding sequence is TGCGCCAGCAGCTTTCAGGGGGAAGCTAATGAAAAACTGTTTTTT. The rearrangement joins TRBV4-1 to TRBJ1-4; 7 bases map to TRBD1. V lost 5 bases, J lost 3 bases, and 6 bases stayed unmatched. CDR3 length: 15 amino acids. Germline CDR1 reads MGHRA; CDR2 reads YSYEKL.

This chain links TRBV5-1 with TRBJ2-1, with 7 nucleotides matching TRBD1. The CDR3 loop spans 15 amino acids. Germline lookup yields CDR1 SGHRS and CDR2 YFSETQ. The V segment lost 0 bases and the J segment 6 bases; nucleotides outside the gene matches: 6. This CDR3 reads CASSLGQGVGNEQFF. In DNA form, the CDR3 reads TGCGCCAGCAGCTTGGGACAGGGCGTAGGCAATGAGCAGTTCTTC.

The V and J genes are TRBV21-1 and TRBJ2-2; TRBD1, the D gene given by the table, was not confirmed from the DNA. TRBV21-1 is recorded as a pseudogene. CDR3 length equals 18 residues. The DNA for the CDR3 is TGTGCCAGCAGCAAAGCGGGACAGTTCCACCTATGCACCGGGGAGCTGTTTTTT. Its translation: CASSKAGQFHLCTGELFF.

The genes are TRBV10-3 and TRBJ2-4, with no clear D. Germline CDR1 reads ENHRY; CDR2 reads SYGVKD. The ends were cut back, 5 bases at V and 3 bases at J, with 8 bases in the middle. CDR3 length equals 13 residues. The chain's CDR3 is CAISPSVKNIQYF. DNA for the CDR3: TGTGCCATCAGTCCGTCTGTCAAAAACATTCAGTACTTC.

The chain links TRBV7-2 to TRBJ2-5; D is undetermined. Trimming pared 5 bases from V and 5 bases from J, leaving 12 bases between. CDR3 size: 13 residues. The germline V gene has CDR1 SGHTA and CDR2 FQGNSA. The CDR3 region is CASSEWRSETQYF. The CDR3 DNA reads as TGTGCCAGCAGCGAGTGGAGATCGGAGACCCAGTACTTC.

The chain recombines TRBV28 with TRBJ2-2; D gene ambiguous. The V and J ends lost 5 bases and 3 bases respectively, with 7 bases between them. This CDR3 contains 13 residues. Germline V gene lookup returns CDR1 MDHEN and CDR2 SYDVKM. The CDR3 DNA sequence: TGTGCCAGCAGTAGGCTAGACACCGGGGAGCTGTTTTTT. Amino acids: CASSRLDTGELFF.

This sequence joins TRBV25-1 and TRBJ2-7; unclear D gene. Germline-derived CDR1 and CDR2 are MGHDK and SYGVNS. The germline V and J ends were trimmed by 3 bases and 0 bases, with 6 bases remaining between them. The CDR3 is 13 amino acids. CDR3 amino acids: CASSDSSSYEQYF. DNA for the CDR3: TGTGCCAGCAGTGACTCCAGCTCCTACGAGCAGTACTTC.

The V and J genes are TRBV23-1 and TRBJ2-7, with 12 bases lining up with TRBD2. TRBV23-1 is identified as an open reading frame with a role that is uncertain. The CDR3 covers 21 residues. The V segment lost 2 bases and the J segment 3 bases; nucleotides outside the gene matches: 20. CDR3 DNA sequence: TGCGCCAGCAGTCAACATCGTCCGGGACCCAAGACTAGCGGGAGTTTCTACGAGCAGTACTTC. It encodes CASSQHRPGPKTSGSFYEQYF.

V usage is TRBV28 and J usage is TRBJ1-2; possible D gene TRBD1, 5 bases. In germline, CDR1 is MDHEN, CDR2 SYDVKM. The V and J ends lost 5 bases and 4 bases respectively, with 20 bases between them. This CDR3 is built from 16 residues. CDR3 loop: CASSPPSGGEFYGYTF. The CDR3 coding sequence is TGTGCCAGCAGTCCCCCAAGTGGGGGGGAGTTCTATGGCTACACCTTC.

This chain links TRBV27 with TRBJ1-5, with 7 bases that match TRBD1. CDR3 size: 15 residues. V gave up 4 bases and J gave up 3 bases; unmatched junction bases: 6. CDR1 and CDR2 from the germline V gene are MNHEY and SMNVEV (reference sequence). CDR3 bases: TGTGCCAGCAGTTCCCGGACAGGTGCCAATCAGCCCCAGCATTTT. Amino acids: CASSSRTGANQPQHF.